The sequence of this T cell receptor (beta chain) was determined in a study of kidney transplant recipient with SARS-CoV-2 infection. This clonotype was observed many times. Trimming removed 4 bases from V and 5 bases from J; junction bases left unmatched: 5. Per germline, CDR1 SGDLS and CDR2 YYNGEE. The CDR3 spans 14 residues. TCRdb re-called the reads through MiXCR, storing one row per CDR3 protein. This sample has under 300,000 distinct CDR3 sequences; around 26% occur once, and the top ten carry under 7.5%. Material: a blood sample, obtained at baseline and on roughly day 120 from a kidney transplant recipient. The J gene is TRBJ1-1, the V gene TRBV9, with 10 bases that match TRBD1. This TCR derives from a young adult male patient who had COVID-19 and was a kidney transplant recipient. Part of the T cells may come from the graft donor. CDR3 bases: TGTGCCAGCAGCCACGGGACAGGGGTAACTGAAGCTTTCTTT. This codes for CASSHGTGVTEAFF. The full variable domain, in which reference TRBV9 and TRBJ1-1 provide the parts outside the CDR3, is DSGVTQTPKHLITATGQRVTLRCSPRSGDLSVYWYQQSLDQGLQFLIQYYNGEERAKGNILERFSAQQFPDLHSELNLSSLELGDSALYFCASSHGTGVTEAFFGQGTRLTVV.